The rows below give T cell receptor beta chains drawn from one sample of a study of T cell responses to AZD1222 COVID-19 vaccine. Profiling relied on immunoSEQ multiplex PCR, and the TCRdb table lists in-frame clones only, not all of them. The table shows tens of thousands of clones, with around nine tenths occurring only once. The sequenced sample was peripheral blood, obtained 28 days after the second AZD1222 dose. The source of these receptors is an adult who received the AZD1222 COVID-19 vaccine. Both conserved end residues are part of each CDR3. Each record gives: V gene, D gene, clone size, J gene, CDR3 protein, CDR3 DNA. D genes are given only for firm matches. Where a row states a size, it is once, few, many or the class of an expanded clone; other rows omit it.

TRBV7-9	.	.	TRBJ1-3	CASSSPTGTSSGNTIYF	TGTGCCAGCAGCTCCCCGACAGGTACTAGCTCTGGAAACACCATATATTTT
TRBV7-2	.	once	TRBJ1-5	CASSLVVMPRGNQPQHF	TGTGCCAGCAGCTTAGTCGTTATGCCCCGGGGCAATCAGCCCCAGCATTTT
TRBV10-1	.	.	TRBJ2-3	CASRSGSTDTQYF	TGCGCCAGCAGAAGCGGGAGCACAGATACGCAGTATTTT
TRBV19	.	.	TRBJ2-5	CASSISLQARAGTQYF	TGTGCCAGTAGTATTTCGCTACAGGCCCGTGCCGGGACCCAGTACTTC
TRBV5-6	TRBD1	.	TRBJ1-1	CASSPRTGLYTEAFF	TGTGCCAGCAGCCCGCGGACAGGGCTCTACACTGAAGCTTTCTTT
TRBV4-1	.	.	TRBJ1-2	CASSAEVGANYGYTF	TGCGCCAGCAGCGCAGAGGTTGGAGCTAACTATGGCTACACCTTC
TRBV30	.	.	TRBJ1-1	CAWSHTSSTEAFF	TGTGCCTGGAGTCACACATCAAGCACTGAAGCTTTCTTT
TRBV25-1	TRBD1	once	TRBJ1-1	CASSVTGSTEAFF	TGTGCCAGCAGTGTGACAGGGAGCACTGAAGCTTTCTTT
TRBV19	.	.	TRBJ1-1	CASSSDTLAPRGTEAFF	TGTGCCAGTAGTTCCGATACCCTGGCGCCGCGGGGCACTGAAGCTTTCTTT
TRBV5-1	.	few	TRBJ1-3	CASSLGAGNTIYF	TGCGCCAGCAGCCTCGGGGCCGGAAACACCATATATTTT
TRBV6-1	.	.	TRBJ2-7	CASREGQILYEQYF	TGTGCCAGCAGGGAAGGACAGATTCTCTACGAGCAGTACTTC
TRBV30	TRBD2	.	TRBJ2-7	CAWSVGLAGQYEQYF	TGTGCCTGGAGCGTAGGACTAGCGGGACAGTACGAGCAGTACTTC
TRBV5-1	.	.	TRBJ2-1	CASSLIGSGQYNEQFF	TGCGCCAGCAGCTTGATCGGGTCCGGGCAATACAATGAGCAGTTCTTC
TRBV4-3	TRBD2	.	TRBJ2-7	CASSQGTSSGGSYEQYF	TGCGCCAGCAGCCAAGGTACCTCTAGCGGGGGCTCCTACGAGCAGTACTTC
TRBV5-5	.	.	TRBJ1-1	CASSFGGGMNTEAFF	TGTGCCAGCAGCTTCGGTGGCGGGATGAACACTGAAGCTTTCTTT
TRBV18	TRBD1	once	TRBJ1-3	CASSPRTGSGNTIYF	TGTGCCAGCTCACCACGGACAGGTTCTGGAAACACCATATATTTT
TRBV28	.	.	TRBJ1-3	CASSRNTPRGNTIYF	TGTGCCAGCAGTAGGAACACTCCAAGGGGAAACACCATATATTTT
TRBV7-6	.	.	TRBJ1-5	CASSLIMGGPQHF	TGTGCCAGCAGCTTAATTATGGGTGGGCCCCAGCATTTT
TRBV3-1/TRBV3-2	TRBD1	.	TRBJ1-2	CASSYRGLNGYTF	TGTGCCAGCAGCTACAGGGGGCTGAATGGCTACACCTTC
TRBV27	.	few	TRBJ2-5	CASSPGTTQTQYF	TGTGCCAGCAGTCCTGGGACCACTCAGACCCAGTACTTC
TRBV3-1/TRBV3-2	.	.	TRBJ1-1	CASSQDLGLGNTEAFF	TGTGCCAGCAGCCAAGATCTGGGGCTGGGGAACACTGAAGCTTTCTTT
TRBV28	.	.	TRBJ2-7	CASSPPPGVLSYEQYF	TGTGCCAGCAGCCCACCGCCGGGGGTACTCTCCTACGAGCAGTACTTC
TRBV5-1	.	.	TRBJ2-1	CASSYTGPPHYNEQFF	TGCGCCAGCAGTTATACAGGGCCTCCTCACTACAATGAGCAGTTCTTC
TRBV6-5	.	.	TRBJ2-3	CASKAASSDTQYF	TGTGCCAGCAAGGCGGCTAGTTCAGATACGCAGTATTTT
TRBV3-1/TRBV3-2	TRBD2	.	TRBJ2-3	CASRVRGTDTQYF	TGTGCCAGCAGGGTGCGGGGGACAGATACGCAGTATTTT
TRBV7-2	.	once	TRBJ1-1	CASSLVRGGVTEAFF	TGTGCCAGCAGCTTAGTCAGGGGAGGGGTCACTGAAGCTTTCTTT
TRBV19	.	.	TRBJ1-3	CASSIDWTNGNTIYF	TGTGCCAGTAGTATAGATTGGACAAATGGAAACACCATATATTTT